The 7 T cell receptor beta chains below were found in one sample sequenced in a study of T cells after yellow fever vaccination. TCRdb passed the 5' RACE reads through MiXCR, listing each CDR3 protein once. The data show 620,000 or so distinct CDR3 sequences, with around a sixth seen just once and approximately 15% held by the top ten. This material consisted of PBMCs, taken about 5 days after the first yellow fever vaccination. These receptors came from a young man who received the YFV17D yellow fever vaccine.

The CDR3 DNA reads as TGCGCCAGCAGCCAAGACTACGGGTCCTACGAGCAGTACTTC. Protein sequence: CASSQDYGSYEQYF. This rearrangement joins TRBV4-3 to TRBJ2-7; D not certain. The V end lost 0 bases, the J end lost 1 base, and 7 bases lay between the germline ends. The CDR3 spans 14 residues. Per germline, CDR1 LGHNA and CDR2 YSLEER.

The rearrangement joins TRBV3-1 to TRBJ2-3, with D perhaps matching TRBD2 (6 bases). The CDR3 loop spans 12 amino acids. Trimming removed 4 bases at V and 6 bases at J, with 8 bases between. Germline-derived CDR1 and CDR2 are LGHDT and YNNKEL (reference sequence). CDR3 sequence (DNA): TGTGCCAGCAGCCGGGGGAGGGATACGCAGTATTTT. It codes for CASSRGRDTQYF.

The J gene is TRBJ2-7, the V gene TRBV6-2 or TRBV6-3, with D perhaps TRBD2 (6 bases). CDR3 length: 13 amino acids. Germline assignment: CDR1 MNHEY and CDR2 SVGEGT. Trimming pared 2 bases from V and 6 bases from J, leaving 11 bases between. CDR3 nucleotides: TGTGCCAGCAGTTACGGAGGGGTCGGCGAGCAGTACGTC. Translating gives CASSYGGVGEQYV.

The chain couples TRBV6-2 or TRBV6-3 to TRBJ2-2, with a tentative D call TRBD2 (5 bases). V lost 0 bases and J 2 bases, leaving 16 bases between the germline ends. Germline CDR1 reads MNHEY; CDR2 reads SVGEGT. The CDR3 runs 18 residues. DNA for the CDR3: TGTGCCAGCAGTTACTCCCCCGAGGAGCGGATAAACACCGGGGAGCTGTTTTTT. It is translated as CASSYSPEERINTGELFF.

The CDR3, as DNA: TGTGCCAGCAGTTCACAGGGGGCACTGGGTGGCTACACCTTC. Residues: CASSSQGALGGYTF. This chain joins TRBV28 and TRBJ1-2; 9 bases match TRBD1. Germline trimming cut 4 bases from V and 7 bases from J; bases unmatched to any gene: 7. The CDR3 has 14 residues. Looked up from germline, CDR1 is MDHEN and CDR2 is SYDVKM.

This clonotype was recorded a few times. CDR3 region: CASSSGQGDTEAFF. The CDR3 DNA sequence: TGTGCCAGCAGTTCGGGACAGGGGGACACTGAAGCTTTCTTT. The chain links TRBV28 to TRBJ1-1, with 11 bases identical to TRBD1. The CDR3 is 14 residues long. Losses at the gene ends were 4 bases for V and 3 bases for J; bases not matched to a gene: 1. From germline, CDR1 is MDHEN and CDR2 SYDVKM.

This clonotype was recorded a few times. The chain uses TRBV4-2 and TRBJ2-7, with 9 bases fitting TRBD2. The CDR3 runs to 18 residues. The V gene end was trimmed by 1 base and the J gene end by 1 base; junction bases not matched to a gene: 11. Germline CDR1 is LGHNA and CDR2 is YNFKEQ. CDR3 protein: CASSQGPIAGELSYEQYF. CDR3 DNA sequence: TGTGCCAGCAGCCAAGGTCCGATAGCGGGGGAACTATCCTACGAGCAGTACTTC.